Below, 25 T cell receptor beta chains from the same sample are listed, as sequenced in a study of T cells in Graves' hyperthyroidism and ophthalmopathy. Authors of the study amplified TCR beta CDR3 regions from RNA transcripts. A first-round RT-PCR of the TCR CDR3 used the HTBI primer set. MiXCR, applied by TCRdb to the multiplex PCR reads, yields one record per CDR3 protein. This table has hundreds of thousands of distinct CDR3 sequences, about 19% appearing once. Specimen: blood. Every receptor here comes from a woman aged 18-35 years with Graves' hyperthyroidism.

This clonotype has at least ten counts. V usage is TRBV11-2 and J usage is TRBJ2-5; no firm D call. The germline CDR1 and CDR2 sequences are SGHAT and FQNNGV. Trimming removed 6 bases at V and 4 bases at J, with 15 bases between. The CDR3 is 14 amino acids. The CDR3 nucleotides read TGTGCCAGCAGTCCTCGACGGAGCCGAGAGACCCAGTACTTC. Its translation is CASSPRRSRETQYF.

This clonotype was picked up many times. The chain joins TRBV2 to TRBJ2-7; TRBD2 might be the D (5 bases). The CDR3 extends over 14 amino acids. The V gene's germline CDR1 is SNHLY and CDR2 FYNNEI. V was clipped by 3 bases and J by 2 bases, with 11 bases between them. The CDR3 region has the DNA TGTGCCAGCAGTGAGGTAGCGCTCACCTACGAGCAGTACTTC. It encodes CASSEVALTYEQYF.

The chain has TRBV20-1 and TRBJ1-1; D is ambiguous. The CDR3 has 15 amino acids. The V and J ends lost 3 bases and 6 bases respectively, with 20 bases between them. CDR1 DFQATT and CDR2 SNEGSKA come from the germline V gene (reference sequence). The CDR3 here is CSASIQRLMRAEAFF. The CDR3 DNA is TGCAGTGCTAGTATTCAGCGGTTGATGCGGGCTGAAGCTTTCTTT.

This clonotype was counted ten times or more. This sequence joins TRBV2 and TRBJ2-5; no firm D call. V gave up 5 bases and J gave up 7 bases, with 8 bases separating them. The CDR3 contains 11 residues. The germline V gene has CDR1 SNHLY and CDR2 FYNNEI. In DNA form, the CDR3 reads TGTGCCAGCAGTAGCTCGGGGACCCAGTACTTC. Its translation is CASSSSGTQYF.

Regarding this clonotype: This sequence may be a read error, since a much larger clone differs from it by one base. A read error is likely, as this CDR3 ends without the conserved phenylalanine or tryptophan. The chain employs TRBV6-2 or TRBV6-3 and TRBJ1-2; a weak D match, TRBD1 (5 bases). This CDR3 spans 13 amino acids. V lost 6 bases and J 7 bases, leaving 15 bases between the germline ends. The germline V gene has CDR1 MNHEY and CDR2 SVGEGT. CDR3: CASSPGHSGGYTY. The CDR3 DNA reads TGTGCCAGCAGCCCCGGACATTCCGGTGGCTACACCTAC.

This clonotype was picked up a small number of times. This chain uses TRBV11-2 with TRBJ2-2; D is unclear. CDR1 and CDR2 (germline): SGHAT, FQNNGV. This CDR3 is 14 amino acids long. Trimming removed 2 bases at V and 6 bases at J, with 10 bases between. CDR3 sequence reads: CASSLFSSAGELFF. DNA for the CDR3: TGTGCCAGCAGCTTATTTAGCTCCGCCGGGGAGCTGTTTTTT.

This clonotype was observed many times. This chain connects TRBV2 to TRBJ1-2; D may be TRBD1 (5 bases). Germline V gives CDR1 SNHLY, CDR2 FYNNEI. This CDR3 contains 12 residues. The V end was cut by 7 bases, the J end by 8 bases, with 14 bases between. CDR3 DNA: TGTGCCAGCACCCTGGCTGGGGGAGGCTACACCTTC. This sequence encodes CASTLAGGGYTF.

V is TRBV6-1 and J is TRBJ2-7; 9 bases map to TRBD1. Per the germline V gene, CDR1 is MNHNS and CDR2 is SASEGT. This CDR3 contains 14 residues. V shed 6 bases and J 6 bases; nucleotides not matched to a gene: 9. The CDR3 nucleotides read TGTGCCAGCAGAGGGACAGGGATAGGATTCGAGCAGTACTTC. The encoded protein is CASRGTGIGFEQYF.

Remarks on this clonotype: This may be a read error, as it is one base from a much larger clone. CDR3 sequence: CASRCETGASSGANVLTF. The CDR3 nucleotides read TGTGCCAGCAGATGCGAAACAGGGGCCAGCTCTGGGGCCAACGTCCTGACTTTC. V is TRBV6-2 or TRBV6-3 and J is TRBJ2-6; 7 bases fit TRBD1. The V gene end was trimmed by 6 bases and the J gene end by 0 bases; junction bases not matched to a gene: 11. This CDR3 has 18 amino acids. Looked up from germline, CDR1 is MNHEY and CDR2 is SVGEGT.

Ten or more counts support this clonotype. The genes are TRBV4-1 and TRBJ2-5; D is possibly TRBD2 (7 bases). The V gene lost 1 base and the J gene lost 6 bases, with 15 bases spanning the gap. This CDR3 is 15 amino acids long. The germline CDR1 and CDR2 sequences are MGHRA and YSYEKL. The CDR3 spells CASSQVPGGGKTQYF. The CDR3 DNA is TGCGCCAGCAGCCAAGTGCCGGGGGGCGGGAAGACCCAGTACTTC.

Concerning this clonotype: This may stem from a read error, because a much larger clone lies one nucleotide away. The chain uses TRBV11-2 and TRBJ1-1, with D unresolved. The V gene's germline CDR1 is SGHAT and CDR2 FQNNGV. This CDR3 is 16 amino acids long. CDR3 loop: CASSSTPVGMNTEACF. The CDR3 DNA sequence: TGTGCCAGCAGCTCGACCCCAGTGGGGATGAACACTGAAGCTTGCTTT.

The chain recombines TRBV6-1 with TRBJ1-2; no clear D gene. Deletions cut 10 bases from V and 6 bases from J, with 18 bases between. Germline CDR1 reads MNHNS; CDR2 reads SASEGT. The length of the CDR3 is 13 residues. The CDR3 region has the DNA TGTGCCACCCTCGGTCGGCAGCTTGATGGCTACACCTTC. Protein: CATLGRQLDGYTF.

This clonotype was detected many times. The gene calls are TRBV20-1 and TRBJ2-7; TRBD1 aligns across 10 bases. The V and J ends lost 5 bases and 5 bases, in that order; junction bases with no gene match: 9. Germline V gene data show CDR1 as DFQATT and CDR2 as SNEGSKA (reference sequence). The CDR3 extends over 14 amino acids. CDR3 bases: TGCAGTGCTTTACCCGGGACAGGGGCCCACGAGCAGTACTTC. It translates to CSALPGTGAHEQYF.

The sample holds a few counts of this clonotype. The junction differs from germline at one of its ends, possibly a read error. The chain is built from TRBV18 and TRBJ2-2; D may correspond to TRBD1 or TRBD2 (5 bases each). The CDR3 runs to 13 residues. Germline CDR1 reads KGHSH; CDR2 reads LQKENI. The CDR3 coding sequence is TGTGCCGGCTCACCGACGGGGCCCGGGGAGCTGTTTTTT. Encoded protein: CAGSPTGPGELFF.

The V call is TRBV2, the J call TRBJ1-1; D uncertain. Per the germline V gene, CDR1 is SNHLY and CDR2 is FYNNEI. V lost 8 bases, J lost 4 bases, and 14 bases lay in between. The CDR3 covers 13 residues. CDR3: CASGVEFATEAFF. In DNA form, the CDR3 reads TGTGCCAGCGGGGTGGAGTTCGCCACTGAAGCTTTCTTT.

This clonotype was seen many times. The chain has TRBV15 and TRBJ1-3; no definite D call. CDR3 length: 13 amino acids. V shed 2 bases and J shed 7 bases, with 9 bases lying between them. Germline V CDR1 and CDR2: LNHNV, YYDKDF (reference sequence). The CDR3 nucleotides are TGTGCCACCAGCAGAAATCGGGGTAACACCATATATTTT. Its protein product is CATSRNRGNTIYF.

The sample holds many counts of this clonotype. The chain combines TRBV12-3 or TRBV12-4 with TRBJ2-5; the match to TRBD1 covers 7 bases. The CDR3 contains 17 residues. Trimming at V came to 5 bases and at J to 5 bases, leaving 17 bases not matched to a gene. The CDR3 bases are TGTGCCAGCAGTCCTGGGACAGCCGACGGCCCTTTGGAGACCCAGTACTTC. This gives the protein CASSPGTADGPLETQYF.

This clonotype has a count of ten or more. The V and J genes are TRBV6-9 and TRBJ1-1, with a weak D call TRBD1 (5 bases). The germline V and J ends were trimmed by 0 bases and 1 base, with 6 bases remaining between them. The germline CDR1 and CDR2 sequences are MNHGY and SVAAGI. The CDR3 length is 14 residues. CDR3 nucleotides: TGTGCCAGCAGTTATTCGCAGGGGAACACTGAAGCTTTCTTT. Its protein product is CASSYSQGNTEAFF.

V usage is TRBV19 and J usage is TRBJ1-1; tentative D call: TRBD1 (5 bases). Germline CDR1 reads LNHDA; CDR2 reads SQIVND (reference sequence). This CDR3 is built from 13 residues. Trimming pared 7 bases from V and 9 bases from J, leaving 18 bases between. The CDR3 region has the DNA TGTGCCAGTAACCAGGGAGGCCGATTGAAAGCTTTCTTT. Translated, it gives CASNQGGRLKAFF.

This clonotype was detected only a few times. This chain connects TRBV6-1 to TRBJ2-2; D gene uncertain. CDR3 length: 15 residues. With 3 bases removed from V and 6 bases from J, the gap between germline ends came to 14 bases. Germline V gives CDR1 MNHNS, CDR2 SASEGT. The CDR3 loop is CASSEPGLVAGELFF. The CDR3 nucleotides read TGTGCCAGCAGTGAGCCGGGTTTAGTGGCCGGGGAGCTGTTTTTT.

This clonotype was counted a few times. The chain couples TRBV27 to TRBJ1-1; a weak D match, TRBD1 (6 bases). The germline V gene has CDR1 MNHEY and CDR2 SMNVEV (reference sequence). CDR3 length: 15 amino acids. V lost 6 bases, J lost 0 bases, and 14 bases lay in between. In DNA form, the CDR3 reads TGTGCCAGCAGCCCCAGACAGGACATGAACACTGAAGCTTTCTTT. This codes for CASSPRQDMNTEAFF.

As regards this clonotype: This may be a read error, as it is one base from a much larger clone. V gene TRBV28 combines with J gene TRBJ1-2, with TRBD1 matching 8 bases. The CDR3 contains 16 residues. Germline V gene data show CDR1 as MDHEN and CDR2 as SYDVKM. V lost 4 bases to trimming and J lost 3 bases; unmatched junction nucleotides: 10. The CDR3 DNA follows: TGTGCCAGCAGTTACTCGTCGGACAGGGAGCACTATGGCTACACCTTC. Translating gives CASSYSSDREHYGYTF.

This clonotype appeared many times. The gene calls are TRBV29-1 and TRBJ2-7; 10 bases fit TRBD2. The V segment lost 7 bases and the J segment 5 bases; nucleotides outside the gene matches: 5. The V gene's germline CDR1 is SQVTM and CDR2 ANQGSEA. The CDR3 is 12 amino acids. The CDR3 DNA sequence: TGCAGCGCAGAACTAGCGGGGAACGAGCAGTACTTC. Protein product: CSAELAGNEQYF.

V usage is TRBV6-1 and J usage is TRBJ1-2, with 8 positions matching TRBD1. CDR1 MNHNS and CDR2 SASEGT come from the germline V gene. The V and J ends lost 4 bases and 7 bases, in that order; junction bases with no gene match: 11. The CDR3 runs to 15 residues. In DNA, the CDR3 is TGTGCCAGCAGTGGGGACAGGACGAGAGGGCTTGGCTACACCTTC. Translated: CASSGDRTRGLGYTF.

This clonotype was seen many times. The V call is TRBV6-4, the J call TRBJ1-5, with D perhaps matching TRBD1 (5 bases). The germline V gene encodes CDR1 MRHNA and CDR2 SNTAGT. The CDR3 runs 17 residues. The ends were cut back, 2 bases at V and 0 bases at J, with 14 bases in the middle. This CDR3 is CASSDRGRTYSNQPQHF. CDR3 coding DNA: TGTGCCAGCAGTGACAGGGGCCGAACTTATAGCAATCAGCCCCAGCATTTT.